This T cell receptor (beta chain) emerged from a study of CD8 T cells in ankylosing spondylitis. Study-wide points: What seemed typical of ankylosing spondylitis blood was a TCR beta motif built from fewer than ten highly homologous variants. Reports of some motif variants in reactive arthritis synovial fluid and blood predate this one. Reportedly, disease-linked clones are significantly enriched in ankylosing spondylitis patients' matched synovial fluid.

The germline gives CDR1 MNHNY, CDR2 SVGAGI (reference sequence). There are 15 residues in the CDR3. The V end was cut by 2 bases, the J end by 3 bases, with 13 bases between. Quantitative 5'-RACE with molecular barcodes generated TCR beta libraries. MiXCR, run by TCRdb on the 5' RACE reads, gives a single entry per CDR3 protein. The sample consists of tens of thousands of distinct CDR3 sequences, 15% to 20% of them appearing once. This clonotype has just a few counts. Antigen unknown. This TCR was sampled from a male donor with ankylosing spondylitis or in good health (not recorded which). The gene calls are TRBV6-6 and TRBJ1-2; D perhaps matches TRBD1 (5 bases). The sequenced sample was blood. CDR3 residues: CASSYPPGRDYGYTF. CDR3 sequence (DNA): TGTGCCAGCAGTTACCCTCCGGGACGGGACTATGGCTACACCTTC.